The sequence of this TCR beta chain was determined in a study of T cell changes during pregnancy in multiple sclerosis. J gave up 3 bases and V 3 bases, and 7 bases lay outside the gene matches. The CDR3 covers 15 residues. Germline values: CDR1 SGHDT, CDR2 YYEEEE. Assay: immunoSEQ multiplex PCR; the TCRdb copy retains only in-frame clones and omits some. The profile shows 25,000 to 40,000 clones, around 90% of them singletons. Material: CD8+ T cells from peripheral blood mononuclear cells, obtained before pregnancy. The clonotype originates from a female donor with multiple sclerosis, enrolled in a pregnancy study. The chain carries TRBV5-6 and TRBJ2-7, with 9 bases aligning to TRBD1. The CDR3, as DNA: TGTGCCAGCAGCTGGACAGGGGACTCCTTCTACGAGCAGTACTTC. Protein: CASSWTGDSFYEQYF.